This T cell receptor (beta chain) was sequenced for a study of CXCR3-negative and CXCR3-positive naive CD8 T cells. Study results and caveats: In naive cells, CXCR3-negative and CXCR3-positive subsets had similar TRBV-TRBJ usage; memory cells differed. Comparison of naive cells showed more hydrophobic TRB CDR3s in CXCR3-positive than in CXCR3-negative naive cells.

This clonotype is large by frequency. Its antigen is not identified. Naive CD8+ T cells were CD45RO-CCR7+CD27+CD95-. The TRB libraries of cDNA were built by UMI-labeled 5' RACE. For each CDR3 protein, TCRdb gives one entry from its re-call of the 5' RACE reads, without DNA. This sample contains roughly 4,700 distinct CDR3 sequences. The sample was naive CXCR3+ CD8+ T cells from blood. Documented subset: CD45RO-CCR7+CD27+CD95- naive CD8+ T cells expressing CXCR3 (TNR3+). This TCR derives from a human donor in good health. Some clones in this sample may be carry-over from other donors' samples.

CDR3 amino acids: CASSQGLAALRGTDTQYF. V usage is TRBV5-4 and J usage is TRBJ2-3; the TRBD2 assignment by TCRdb is unverifiable without DNA. From germline, CDR1 is SGHNT and CDR2 YYREEE (reference sequence). CDR3 length: 18 residues.